This passage covers 27 T cell receptor beta chains from one sample sequenced in a study of immune cell composition in non-small cell lung cancer. Assay used: immunoSEQ multiplex PCR; TCRdb lists only in-frame clones, some missing. The table records roughly 4,000 clones, about 80% of them present only once. The sequenced sample was lung tumor tissue. The origin of the receptors is a human donor with non-small cell lung cancer.

The chain uses TRBV10-3 and TRBJ2-3; D remains ambiguous. The CDR3 sequence is 14 residues long. Trimming left V 0 bases short and J 0 bases short, with 4 bases between. Germline CDR1 reads ENHRY; CDR2 reads SYGVKD. The CDR3 sequence is CAISESTSTDTQYF. As DNA, the CDR3 is TGTGCCATCAGTGAGTCGACTAGCACAGATACGCAGTATTTT.

This clone was observed a few times. J is TRBJ2-1 and V is TRBV2; tentative D call: TRBD1 (8 bases). The germline CDR1 and CDR2 sequences are SNHLY and FYNNEI. V was cut by 4 bases and J by 0 bases, with 16 bases left in between. The CDR3 totals 17 residues. The CDR3 region is CASSADRGGGSYNEQFF. The CDR3 DNA reads TGTGCCAGCAGTGCCGACAGGGGAGGGGGCTCCTACAATGAGCAGTTCTTC.

The chain couples TRBV9 to TRBJ1-2; tentatively, D is TRBD1 (5 bases). Deletions cut 0 bases from V and 4 bases from J, with 16 bases between. The germline CDR1 and CDR2 sequences are SGDLS and YYNGEE. This CDR3 comprises 16 residues. CDR3 bases: TGTGCCAGCAGCGTAGGGGCCTGGGGCGAGGGCTATGGCTACACCTTC. As protein: CASSVGAWGEGYGYTF. Filled out from reference TRBV9 and TRBJ1-2, the complete variable domain reads DSGVTQTPKHLITATGQRVTLRCSPRSGDLSVYWYQQSLDQGLQFLIQYYNGEERAKGNILERFSAQQFPDLHSELNLSSLELGDSALYFCASSVGAWGEGYGYTFGSGTRLTVV.

J is TRBJ1-2 and V is TRBV6-6, with TRBD1 matching 8 bases. The CDR3 length is 15 residues. Germline lookup yields CDR1 MNHNY and CDR2 SVGAGI (reference sequence). The V and J ends lost 5 bases and 6 bases, in that order; junction bases with no gene match: 11. In DNA, the CDR3 is TGTGCCAGCAGTGAGCTGACAGGGGCAAAGAATGGCTACACCTTC. Its protein product is CASSELTGAKNGYTF.

The count of this clone is one. The chain links TRBV19 to TRBJ1-1; 9 nucleotides align to TRBD1. Germline CDR1 and CDR2: LNHDA and SQIVND (reference sequence). J gave up 4 bases and V 5 bases, and 11 bases lay outside the gene matches. The CDR3 is 16 amino acids. For the CDR3, the DNA is TGTGCCAGTAGTCCCCGGGACAGGGAGGTTGGCACTGAAGCTTTCTTT. It is translated as CASSPRDREVGTEAFF.

This clone was seen more than once but under ten times. This sequence joins TRBV30 and TRBJ1-4; D gene uncertain. The CDR3 is 15 amino acids. Germline loops: CDR1 GTSNPN, CDR2 SVGIG (reference sequence). V lost 2 bases and J 0 bases, leaving 10 bases between the germline ends. CDR3 sequence: CAWSPGLTTNEKLFF. The CDR3 DNA sequence: TGTGCCTGGAGTCCCGGATTAACAACTAATGAAAAACTGTTTTTT.

The chain has TRBV6-5 and TRBJ1-1; D is undetermined. The CDR3 has 11 residues. The ends were cut back, 3 bases at V and 11 bases at J, with 10 bases in the middle. Germline V gene sequence: CDR1 MNHEY, CDR2 SVGAGI. The chain's CDR3 is CASSYRARAFF. The CDR3, as DNA: TGTGCCAGCAGTTATAGGGCAAGGGCTTTCTTT.

The V call is TRBV28, the J call TRBJ2-7; a weak D match, TRBD2 (6 bases). V lost 6 bases and J 2 bases, leaving 17 bases between the germline ends. The CDR3 loop spans 15 amino acids. The germline V gene has CDR1 MDHEN and CDR2 SYDVKM. CDR3 region: CASRIGIRGTYEQYF. In DNA, the CDR3 is TGTGCCAGCAGAATAGGGATTCGGGGGACCTACGAGCAGTACTTC.

The CDR3 DNA follows: TGTGCCAGCAGCTCACGACTAGCGGGAGGGGGAGGAGATACGCAGTATTTT. Translated, it gives CASSSRLAGGGGDTQYF. The V call is TRBV7-8, the J call TRBJ2-3; 14 nucleotides line up with TRBD2. Germline loops: CDR1 SGHVS, CDR2 FQNEAQ. The CDR3 consists of 17 residues. V dropped 4 bases and J dropped 5; count of bases not matched to a gene: 8.

This clone occurred a few times. The rearrangement links TRBV30 to TRBJ1-3; D is possibly TRBD1 (5 bases). CDR3 length equals 14 residues. V lost 8 bases and J lost 2, with 16 bases in between. Germline V gene lookup returns CDR1 GTSNPN and CDR2 SVGIG (reference sequence). The DNA of the CDR3 is TGTGCCCATGGGGAGGGGCGGACTGGAAACACCATATATTTT. Encoded protein: CAHGEGRTGNTIYF.

The V and J genes are TRBV7-2 and TRBJ2-7; TRBD2 matches at 8 bases. Germline V lookup: CDR1 SGHTA, CDR2 FQGNSA. The CDR3 is 16 amino acids. J gave up 3 bases and V 0 bases, and 7 bases lay outside the gene matches. In DNA form, the CDR3 reads TGTGCCAGCAGCTTAGCGGGCGGGAGGTTCAACTACGAGCAGTACTTC. Amino acids: CASSLAGGRFNYEQYF. The full variable domain, rest sourced from reference TRBV7-2 and TRBJ2-7, is GAGVSQSPSNKVTEKGKDVELRCDPISGHTALYWYRQSLGQGLEFLIYFQGNSAPDKSGLPSDRFSAERTGGSVSTLTIQRTQQEDSAVYLCASSLAGGRFNYEQYFGPGTRLTVT.

This clone was picked up a small number of times. CDR3: CASSRGAVGNQPQHF. CDR3 sequence (DNA): TGTGCCAGCTCCCGGGGGGCGGTTGGCAATCAGCCCCAGCATTTT. The rearrangement uses TRBV27 and TRBJ1-5; perhaps TRBD1 as D (6 bases). Germline V CDR1 and CDR2: MNHEY, SMNVEV (reference sequence). The V end lost 8 bases, the J end lost 2 bases, and 16 bases lay between the germline ends. The CDR3 consists of 15 residues.

CDR3 sequence: CASSGDRVTEAFF. The CDR3 DNA reads TGTGCCAGCAGTGGAGACAGGGTAACTGAAGCTTTCTTT. V gene TRBV6-5 combines with J gene TRBJ1-1; the match to TRBD1 covers 7 bases. The CDR3 length is 13 residues. The V gene's germline CDR1 is MNHEY and CDR2 SVGAGI. Unmatched junction bases numbered 5, after V lost 5 bases and J lost 5 bases.

This sequence joins TRBV7-2 and TRBJ2-3; possibly TRBD2 for D (5 bases). The V end lost 5 bases, the J end lost 3 bases, and 21 bases lay between the germline ends. Germline V gives CDR1 SGHTA, CDR2 FQGNSA. This CDR3 region has 17 residues. The CDR3 protein is CASSLDFLRVGTDTQYF. Here the CDR3 DNA reads TGTGCCAGCAGCCTTGATTTTTTGAGGGTGGGGACAGATACGCAGTATTTT.

The V call is TRBV28, the J call TRBJ2-3; 9 bases match TRBD2. The CDR3 totals 14 residues. CDR1 is MDHEN, CDR2 SYDVKM, per germline. Trimming removed 2 bases from V and 6 bases from J; junction bases left unmatched: 3. The CDR3 is CASSLAGGRDTQYF. The CDR3 DNA reads TGTGCCAGCAGTTTAGCGGGGGGGCGTGATACGCAGTATTTT.

This clone is large by share. V usage is TRBV7-8 and J usage is TRBJ1-5; TRBD1 matches 7 bases. V lost 2 bases to trimming and J lost 6 bases; unmatched junction nucleotides: 1. This CDR3 comprises 13 residues. Germline values: CDR1 SGHVS, CDR2 FQNEAQ. CDR3 region: CASSLRQGQPQHF. The CDR3 coding sequence is TGTGCCAGCAGCTTAAGACAGGGTCAGCCCCAGCATTTT.

The V call is TRBV2, the J call TRBJ1-5; 7 bases align to TRBD1. The CDR3 spans 14 residues. J lost 2 bases, V lost 5 bases, and 3 bases had no gene match. Germline CDR1 is SNHLY and CDR2 is FYNNEI. CDR3 bases: TGTGCCAGCAGTAGACAGGGAGGCAATCAGCCCCAGCATTTT. Amino acids: CASSRQGGNQPQHF. Drawing the rest from reference TRBV2 and TRBJ1-5, the complete variable domain is EPEVTQTPSHQVTQMGQEVILRCVPISNHLYFYWYRQILGQKVEFLVSFYNNEISEKSEIFDDQFSVERPDGSNFTLKIRSTKLEDSAMYFCASSRQGGNQPQHFGDGTRLSIL.

The rearrangement joins TRBV7-3 to TRBJ2-7; 12 positions agree with TRBD2. The CDR3 is 18 residues long. V was clipped by 7 bases and J by 3 bases; unmatched bases: 16. CDR1 SGHTA and CDR2 FQGTGA come from the germline V gene. In nucleotides, the CDR3 is TGTGCCAGCACCCCCCGCCCCCCGACTAGCGGGGGACGCTACGAGCAGTACTTC. Its translation is CASTPRPPTSGGRYEQYF.

By sample fraction, this clone is large. CDR3 sequence (DNA): TGTGCCAGCAGCTCCTCGGGGGCGAACTATGGCTACACCTTC. Encoded protein: CASSSSGANYGYTF. V and J are TRBV7-9 and TRBJ1-2, with D possibly TRBD1 on 6 matching bases. The CDR3 sequence is 14 residues long. Germline V gene sequence: CDR1 SEHNR, CDR2 FQNEAQ (reference sequence). Deletions cut 4 bases from V and 2 bases from J, with 11 bases between.

This clone has just one count. This chain joins TRBV5-6 and TRBJ2-7; a possible D gene is TRBD1 (5 bases). This CDR3 comprises 12 residues. Trimming stripped 1 base from V and 3 bases from J, with 5 bases between. Germline CDR1 is SGHDT and CDR2 is YYEEEE. The CDR3 spells CASSLRGYEQYF. Here the CDR3 DNA reads TGTGCCAGCAGCTTGAGGGGCTACGAGCAGTACTTC. The variable domain in full, completed from reference TRBV5-6 and TRBJ2-7, reads DAGVTQSPTHLIKTRGQQVTLRCSPKSGHDTVSWYQQALGQGPQFIFQYYEEEERQRGNFPDRFSGHQFPNYSSELNVNALLLGDSALYLCASSLRGYEQYFGPGTRLTVT.

In this sample, this clone turned up once. The rearrangement joins TRBV30 to TRBJ2-3, with D tentatively TRBD1 (6 bases). The CDR3 spans 11 residues. V was cut by 3 bases and J by 9 bases, with 10 bases left in between. Germline V gene data show CDR1 as GTSNPN and CDR2 as SVGIG (reference sequence). Here the CDR3 reads CAWRGATTQYF. CDR3 DNA sequence: TGTGCCTGGAGGGGGGCTACGACGCAGTATTTT.

This chain joins TRBV7-2 and TRBJ2-1; TRBD2 might be the D (5 bases). V lost 3 bases to trimming and J lost 1 base, with 10 bases between them. The CDR3 covers 15 residues. Germline V gives CDR1 SGHTA, CDR2 FQGNSA. Here the CDR3 DNA reads TGTGCCAGCAGCTTCTCGGGGTTTTCCTACAATGAGCAGTTCTTC. It specifies CASSFSGFSYNEQFF.

A few counts support this clone. This sequence joins TRBV21-1 and TRBJ2-5. TRBV21-1 is a pseudogene segment. CDR3 length equals 15 residues. The CDR3 here is CASSKGSRNQETQYF. CDR3 DNA: TGTGCCAGCAGCAAGGGATCACGGAACCAAGAGACCCAGTACTTC.

This clone was counted once. The chain uses TRBV14 and TRBJ2-3; D uncertain. V was trimmed by 4 bases and J by 0 bases, leaving 11 bases between them. The germline V gene encodes CDR1 SGHDN and CDR2 FVKESK. CDR3 length equals 15 residues. The CDR3 region is CASSRLNPSTDTQYF. The CDR3 nucleotides are TGTGCCAGCAGCCGCTTGAACCCTAGCACAGATACGCAGTATTTT.

This clone was detected only a few times. The chain couples TRBV19 to TRBJ1-2, with 7 bases fitting TRBD1. Germline CDR1 is LNHDA and CDR2 is SQIVND (reference sequence). Unmatched junction bases numbered 8, after V lost 10 bases and J lost 6 bases. The CDR3 loop spans 12 amino acids. CDR3 sequence: CATGGGTDGYTF. CDR3 DNA: TGTGCCACCGGCGGGGGGACAGATGGCTACACCTTC.

This chain connects TRBV7-9 to TRBJ2-5, with TRBD2 matching 7 bases. The V and J ends lost 6 bases and 4 bases, in that order; junction bases with no gene match: 8. The germline CDR1 and CDR2 sequences are SEHNR and FQNEAQ (reference sequence). There are 14 residues in the CDR3. Here the CDR3 DNA reads TGTGCCAGCAGACCTACTACGGGGGGAGAGACCCAGTACTTC. Its protein product is CASRPTTGGETQYF.

The chain recombines TRBV6-5 with TRBJ1-3, with TRBD1 matching 10 bases. Germline lookup yields CDR1 MNHEY and CDR2 SVGAGI. The junction had 5 bases not matched to a gene; V was cut back by 7 bases and J by 8 bases. This CDR3 spans 13 amino acids. CDR3 sequence reads: CASIRTGGDTIYF. CDR3 in DNA: TGTGCCAGCATCAGGACAGGGGGAGACACCATATATTTT.